The 31 T cell receptor beta chains reported below all come from one sample, sequenced in a study of blood T cell repertoires in COVID-19. Sequenced by immunoSEQ multiplex PCR; TCRdb stores in-frame clones only, minus some. The repertoire holds a few hundred thousand clones, roughly four fifths seen once, with around 2% in the top ten. Sequenced: peripheral blood. These receptors came from a man under 40 who had recovered from COVID-19.

V is TRBV7-9 and J is TRBJ1-1; 8 bases are a match to TRBD1. Germline CDR1 SEHNR, CDR2 FQNEAQ (reference sequence). V gave up 7 bases and J gave up 3 bases; unmatched junction bases: 4. The CDR3 runs to 13 residues. Here the CDR3 reads CASIRDRHTEAFF. In DNA, the CDR3 is TGTGCCAGCATCCGGGACAGGCACACTGAAGCTTTCTTT. Full variable domain (rest looked up from reference TRBV7-9 and TRBJ1-1): DTGVSQNPRHKITKRGQNVTFRCDPISEHNRLYWYRQTLGQGPEFLTYFQNEAQLEKSRLLSDRFSAERPKGSFSTLEIQRTEQGDSAMYLCASIRDRHTEAFFGQGTRLTVV.

This clone was seen once. This chain connects TRBV11-2 to TRBJ2-3, with a weak D call TRBD1 (5 bases). V was shortened by 1 base and J by 11 bases, with 13 bases between the two germline ends. In germline, CDR1 is SGHAT, CDR2 FQNNGV. The CDR3 covers 13 residues. The CDR3 nucleotides read TGTGCCAGCAGCTTAGCCGAGGACATCAGGCAGTATTTT. Its translation is CASSLAEDIRQYF.

This rearrangement joins TRBV9 to TRBJ2-2; tentatively, D is TRBD2 (6 bases). This CDR3 is 15 amino acids long. V gave up 2 bases and J gave up 1 base, with 9 bases separating them. Germline V gene lookup returns CDR1 SGDLS and CDR2 YYNGEE. CDR3 coding DNA: TGTGCCAGCAGCGTTTCCGGGGGGAACACCGGGGAGCTGTTTTTT. Protein product: CASSVSGGNTGELFF.

This clone has just one count. The rearrangement uses TRBV5-3 and TRBJ2-7, with TRBD1 matching over 7 bases. TRBV5-3 is marked as an open reading frame, function uncertain. The V gene end was trimmed by 3 bases and the J gene end by 6 bases; junction bases not matched to a gene: 9. The CDR3 runs to 14 residues. The CDR3 bases are TGTGCCAGAAGCTACTGGACAGGTGGAGGCGAGCAGTACGTC. It codes for CARSYWTGGGEQYV.

This clone was detected a few times. CDR3 loop: CASRRGPQDNEQFF. DNA of the CDR3: TGTGCCAGCAGACGAGGGCCCCAGGACAATGAGCAGTTCTTC. V usage is TRBV6-4 and J usage is TRBJ2-1, with a possible D match to TRBD2 (5 bases). CDR3 size: 14 residues. Germline V gene sequence: CDR1 MRHNA, CDR2 SNTAGT. V lost 6 bases, J lost 5 bases, and 14 bases lay in between.

This clone showed up just once. The rearrangement uses TRBV14 and TRBJ2-2, with a tentative D call TRBD2 (6 bases). The germline CDR1 and CDR2 sequences are SGHDN and FVKESK. The CDR3 extends over 17 amino acids. The V gene lost 0 bases and the J gene lost 2 bases, with 13 bases spanning the gap. The CDR3 reads CASSQEIGGGNTGELFF. In DNA, the CDR3 is TGTGCCAGCAGCCAAGAGATCGGGGGAGGCAACACCGGGGAGCTGTTTTTT.

The rearrangement uses TRBV6-5 and TRBJ1-1; no reliable D call. Germline assignment: CDR1 MNHEY and CDR2 SVGAGI. With 5 bases removed from V and 5 bases from J, the gap between germline ends came to 15 bases. The CDR3 length is 14 residues. The CDR3 reads CASSTVRGGTEAFF. The CDR3 DNA reads TGTGCCAGCAGTACTGTTCGGGGAGGGACTGAAGCTTTCTTT.

The V call is TRBV9, the J call TRBJ2-3, with a tentative D call TRBD2 (5 bases). The germline V gene encodes CDR1 SGDLS and CDR2 YYNGEE. Trimming took off 3 bases at V and 4 bases at J, with 9 bases between the two ends. This CDR3 has 13 residues. The DNA of the CDR3 is TGTGCCAGCAGCGCCCTAGCCGCAGATACGCAGTATTTT. Protein: CASSALAADTQYF.

J is TRBJ1-2 and V is TRBV6-5; no clear D. The V and J ends lost 0 bases and 5 bases respectively, with 13 bases between them. Per germline, CDR1 MNHEY and CDR2 SVGAGI. CDR3 length: 15 amino acids. CDR3 nucleotide sequence: TGTGCCAGCAGTTACTCGCTAAGCGGAGATTATGGCTACACCTTC. It codes for CASSYSLSGDYGYTF.

The chain recombines TRBV2 with TRBJ2-5; D ambiguous. The CDR3 consists of 12 residues. V gave up 4 bases and J gave up 4 bases, with 7 bases separating them. Germline CDR1 reads SNHLY; CDR2 reads FYNNEI. As DNA, the CDR3 is TGTGCCAGCAGTGTAACAGCAGAGACCCAGTACTTC. It codes for CASSVTAETQYF.

Written as DNA, the CDR3 is TGTGCCAGCAGCCCCCCAGGGTCGAGCTCACCCCTCCACTTT. This codes for CASSPPGSSSPLHF. J is TRBJ1-6 and V is TRBV25-1; D perhaps matches TRBD1 (5 bases). Germline loops: CDR1 MGHDK, CDR2 SYGVNS. The CDR3 covers 14 residues. The germline V and J ends were trimmed by 6 bases and 10 bases, with 16 bases remaining between them.

This clone was recorded at least ten times. The chain links TRBV2 to TRBJ1-5; 10 nucleotides line up with TRBD1. CDR1 and CDR2 (germline): SNHLY, FYNNEI. The CDR3 sequence is 15 residues long. The ends lost 6 bases at V and 2 bases at J; junction bases unmatched: 4. The CDR3 nucleotides read TGTGCCAGCAGGAAGGGGACAGGGGGCAATCAGCCCCAGCATTTT. It yields the protein CASRKGTGGNQPQHF.

The rearrangement joins TRBV6-4 to TRBJ2-3, with D possibly TRBD2 on 6 matching bases. V shed 6 bases and J shed 2 bases, with 12 bases lying between them. Germline values: CDR1 MRHNA, CDR2 SNTAGT. The CDR3 covers 14 residues. CDR3 loop: CASSLAGSTDTQYF. CDR3 DNA sequence: TGTGCCAGCAGCTTGGCGGGGTCCACAGATACGCAGTATTTT.

This chain uses TRBV13 with TRBJ2-3; D is unclear. This CDR3 has 16 residues. Trimming took off 6 bases at V and 2 bases at J, with 18 bases between the two ends. CDR1 and CDR2 from the germline V gene are PRHDT and FYEKMQ (reference sequence). The CDR3 spells CASRSTWQAFTDTQYF. As DNA, the CDR3 is TGTGCCAGCAGAAGCACGTGGCAGGCGTTCACAGATACGCAGTATTTT.

J is TRBJ2-7 and V is TRBV5-1, with D tentatively TRBD2 (5 bases). V lost 4 bases, J lost 4 bases, and 12 bases lay in between. The germline gives CDR1 SGHRS, CDR2 YFSETQ. The length of the CDR3 is 13 residues. This CDR3 is CASSNPPGYEQYF. The CDR3 DNA reads TGCGCCAGCAGCAATCCTCCGGGGTACGAGCAGTACTTC.

The V call is TRBV9, the J call TRBJ1-2; 9 bases agree with TRBD1. Germline trimming cut 0 bases from V and 3 bases from J; bases unmatched to any gene: 3. There are 15 residues in the CDR3. Germline values: CDR1 SGDLS, CDR2 YYNGEE. The CDR3 nucleotides are TGTGCCAGCAGCGTAGGACAGGGGGGATACTATGGCTACACCTTC. Residues: CASSVGQGGYYGYTF.

The DNA of the CDR3 is TGTGCCAGCAGCTTAGTAGCGGGGACAGATACGCAGTATTTT. It codes for CASSLVAGTDTQYF. This sequence joins TRBV7-2 and TRBJ2-3, with TRBD2 identical over 8 bases. The CDR3 extends over 14 amino acids. J gave up 3 bases and V 1 base, and 0 bases lay outside the gene matches. Germline values: CDR1 SGHTA, CDR2 FQGNSA.

At least ten counts were recorded for this clone. This chain uses TRBV7-3 with TRBJ1-2; TRBD1 agrees at 7 bases. The germline gives CDR1 SGHTA, CDR2 FQGTGA. V lost 5 bases and J lost 8; bases outside the gene matches: 11. The CDR3 runs 14 residues. CDR3 nucleotide sequence: TGTGCCAGCAGCCCGGGCGGCCGGGACAGCGGCTACACCTTC. This translates into CASSPGGRDSGYTF.

The rearrangement uses TRBV9 and TRBJ1-1, with 9 bases that match TRBD1. With 3 bases clipped from V and 3 bases from J, the junction kept 6 bases outside the gene matches. CDR1 SGDLS and CDR2 YYNGEE come from the germline V gene. The CDR3 is 15 amino acids. CDR3 in DNA: TGTGCCAGCAGCGCTTCGGGACAGGGTGACACTGAAGCTTTCTTT. Residues: CASSASGQGDTEAFF.

The genes are TRBV5-8 and TRBJ2-3; tentative D call: TRBD2 (6 bases). This CDR3 is 14 amino acids long. The germline V gene encodes CDR1 SGHTS and CDR2 YDEGEE. Between the trimmed V and J ends, which lost 4 bases and 0 bases, there was a span of 9 bases. The CDR3 nucleotides read TGTGCCAGCAGCCCGGCGGGGAGCACAGATACGCAGTATTTT. Its translation: CASSPAGSTDTQYF.

Points on this clone: Different DNA sequences within this sample yield the same CDR3. The chain links TRBV28 to TRBJ1-3; no clear D. Deletions cut 1 base from V and 4 bases from J, with 2 bases between. Germline V gives CDR1 MDHEN, CDR2 SYDVKM. The CDR3 consists of 12 residues. The CDR3 region is CASSLSGNTIYF. In nucleotides, the CDR3 is TGTGCCAGCAGTTTATCGGGAAACACCATATATTTT. Drawing the rest from reference TRBV28 and TRBJ1-3, the complete variable domain is DVKVTQSSRYLVKRTGEKVFLECVQDMDHENMFWYRQDPGLGLRLIYFSYDVKMKEKGDIPEGYSVSREKKERFSLILESASTNQTSMYLCASSLSGNTIYFGEGSWLTVV.

The chain employs TRBV7-2 and TRBJ2-1, with 12 positions matching TRBD2. V gave up 6 bases and J gave up 8 bases; unmatched junction bases: 8. The CDR3 runs to 15 residues. Per the germline V gene, CDR1 is SGHTA and CDR2 is FQGNSA. CDR3 DNA: TGTGCCAGCAGGTGGACTAGCGGGGTCCCGGATGAGCAGTTCTTC. Protein product: CASRWTSGVPDEQFF.

This chain links TRBV18 with TRBJ1-2; 7 bases agree with TRBD1. The V gene end was trimmed by 3 bases and the J gene end by 2 bases; junction bases not matched to a gene: 6. The CDR3 totals 15 residues. Germline CDR1 KGHSH, CDR2 LQKENI. The CDR3 spells CASSPLDRANYGYTF. The CDR3 DNA reads as TGTGCCAGCTCACCGCTCGACAGGGCGAACTATGGCTACACCTTC.

This clone was observed once. The chain uses TRBV29-1 and TRBJ1-4; the match to TRBD1 covers 10 bases. Germline CDR1 and CDR2: SQVTM and ANQGSEA. This CDR3 region has 13 residues. V gave up 7 bases and J gave up 8 bases; unmatched junction bases: 7. The CDR3 bases are TGCAGCGCAAGGGGACAGGGGCGAGAAAAACTGTTTTTT. This sequence encodes CSARGQGREKLFF.

The chain carries TRBV6-2 or TRBV6-3 and TRBJ2-1, with 8 bases aligning to TRBD1. The germline V gene encodes CDR1 MNHEY and CDR2 SVGEGT. This CDR3 has 12 amino acids. Trimming removed 2 bases from V and 11 bases from J; junction bases left unmatched: 2. This CDR3 reads CASSYDRGQQFF. The CDR3 DNA follows: TGTGCCAGCAGTTACGACAGGGGCCAGCAGTTCTTC.

The DNA of the CDR3 is TGTGCCAGTAGCCCGCCGTACAGAAGCTCCTACAATGAGCAGTTCTTC. This sequence encodes CASSPPYRSSYNEQFF. V and J are TRBV19 and TRBJ2-1; D is ambiguous. The CDR3 covers 16 residues. CDR1 and CDR2 from the germline V gene are LNHDA and SQIVND (reference sequence). V lost 6 bases and J 0 bases, leaving 15 bases between the germline ends.

This clone appeared once. The chain joins TRBV18 to TRBJ1-4; D perhaps matches TRBD1 (6 bases). Trimming pared 0 bases from V and 2 bases from J, leaving 19 bases between. This CDR3 is built from 19 residues. CDR1 and CDR2 from the germline V gene are KGHSH and LQKENI. The chain's CDR3 is CASSPPTGSEGHTNEKLFF. CDR3 DNA: TGTGCCAGCTCACCACCTACAGGGTCGGAAGGGCACACTAATGAAAAACTGTTTTTT. The entire variable domain, with the rest obtained from reference TRBV18 and TRBJ1-4, is as follows: NAGVMQNPRHLVRRRGQEARLRCSPMKGHSHVYWYRQLPEEGLKFMVYLQKENIIDESGMPKERFSAEFPKEGPSILRIQQVVRGDSAAYFCASSPPTGSEGHTNEKLFFGSGTQLSVL.

The chain joins TRBV5-8 to TRBJ2-6; weak D call: TRBD1 (6 bases). Germline V CDR1 and CDR2: SGHTS, YDEGEE. The V end lost 10 bases, the J end lost 2 bases, and 16 bases lay between the germline ends. This CDR3 spans 15 amino acids. Here the CDR3 DNA reads TGTGCCGGCCAGAGGGGGTGGGCTGGGGCCAACGTCCTGACTTTC. Translating gives CAGQRGWAGANVLTF. Complete variable domain (other parts from reference TRBV5-8 and TRBJ2-6): EAGVTQSPTHLIKTRGQQATLRCSPISGHTSVYWYQQALGLGLQFLLWYDEGEERNRGNFPPRFSGRQFPNYSSELNVNALELEDSALYLCAGQRGWAGANVLTFGAGSRLTVL.

Note on this clone: The sample has other DNA sequences that encode this CDR3 too. For the CDR3, the DNA is TGTGCCAGCAGGGACAGGGGGCGTCAGCCCCAGCATTTT. Encoded protein: CASRDRGRQPQHF. This chain connects TRBV6-5 to TRBJ1-5; 11 nucleotides match TRBD1. Trimming removed 6 bases from V and 6 bases from J; junction bases left unmatched: 1. CDR3 length equals 13 residues. Germline values: CDR1 MNHEY, CDR2 SVGAGI.

In its sample, this clone was seen once. The chain carries TRBV5-1 and TRBJ1-1, with 10 bases aligning to TRBD1. With 0 bases clipped from V and 6 bases from J, the junction kept 2 bases outside the gene matches. CDR3 length equals 14 residues. Germline V CDR1 and CDR2: SGHRS, YFSETQ. CDR3 sequence reads: CASSLGDRGAEAFF. The CDR3 nucleotides read TGCGCCAGCAGCTTGGGGGACAGGGGCGCTGAAGCTTTCTTT.

The chain couples TRBV19 to TRBJ1-5; the match to TRBD1 covers 9 bases. Germline V CDR1 and CDR2: LNHDA, SQIVND (reference sequence). The CDR3 totals 16 residues. V was pared by 3 bases and J by 0 bases, with 3 bases of the junction left unmatched. CDR3 residues: CASSMGQGYSNQPQHF. The DNA for the CDR3 is TGTGCCAGTAGTATGGGACAGGGTTATAGCAATCAGCCCCAGCATTTT.